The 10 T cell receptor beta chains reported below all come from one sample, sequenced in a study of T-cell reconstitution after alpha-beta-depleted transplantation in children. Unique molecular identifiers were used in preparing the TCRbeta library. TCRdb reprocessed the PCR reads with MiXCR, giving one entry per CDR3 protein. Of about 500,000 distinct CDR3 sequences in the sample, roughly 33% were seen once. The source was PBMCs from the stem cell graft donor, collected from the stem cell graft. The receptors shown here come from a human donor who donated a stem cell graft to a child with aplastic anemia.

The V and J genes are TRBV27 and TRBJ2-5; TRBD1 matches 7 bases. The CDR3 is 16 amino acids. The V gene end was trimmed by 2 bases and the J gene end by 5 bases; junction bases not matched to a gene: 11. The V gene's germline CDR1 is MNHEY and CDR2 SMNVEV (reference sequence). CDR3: CASSLSPRDRGETQYF. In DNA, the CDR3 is TGTGCCAGCAGTTTAAGCCCCCGGGACAGAGGGGAGACCCAGTACTTC.

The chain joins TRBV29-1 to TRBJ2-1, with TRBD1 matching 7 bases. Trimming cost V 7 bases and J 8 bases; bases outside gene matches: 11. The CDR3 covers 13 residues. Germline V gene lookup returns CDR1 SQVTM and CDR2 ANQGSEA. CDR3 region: CSATGMISDEQFF. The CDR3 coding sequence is TGCAGCGCGACAGGGATGATTAGCGATGAGCAGTTCTTC.

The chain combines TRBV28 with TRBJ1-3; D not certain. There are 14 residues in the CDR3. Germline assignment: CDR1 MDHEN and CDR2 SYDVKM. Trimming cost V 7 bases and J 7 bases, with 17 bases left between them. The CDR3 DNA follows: TGTGCCAGCACAGAGACCTTAAAGCAGAACACCATATATTTT. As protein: CASTETLKQNTIYF.

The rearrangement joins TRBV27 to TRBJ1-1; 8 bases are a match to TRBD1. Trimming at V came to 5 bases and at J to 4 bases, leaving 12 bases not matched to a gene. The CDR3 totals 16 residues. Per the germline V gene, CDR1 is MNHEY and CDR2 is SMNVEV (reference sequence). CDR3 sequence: CASSLRFTGGITEAFF. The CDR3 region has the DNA TGTGCCAGCAGTCTCAGATTCACAGGGGGTATCACTGAAGCTTTCTTT.

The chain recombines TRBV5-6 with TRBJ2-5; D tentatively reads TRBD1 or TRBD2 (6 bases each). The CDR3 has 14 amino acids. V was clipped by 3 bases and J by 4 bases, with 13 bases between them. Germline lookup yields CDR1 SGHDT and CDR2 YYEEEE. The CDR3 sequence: CASSSPGGGETQYF. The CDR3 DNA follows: TGTGCCAGCAGCTCCCCCGGGGGCGGAGAGACCCAGTACTTC.

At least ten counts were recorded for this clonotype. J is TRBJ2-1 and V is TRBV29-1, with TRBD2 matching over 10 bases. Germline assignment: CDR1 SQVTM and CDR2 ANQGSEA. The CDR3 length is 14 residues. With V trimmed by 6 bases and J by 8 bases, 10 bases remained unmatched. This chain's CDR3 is CSVQAAGGFDEQFF. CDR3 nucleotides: TGCAGCGTACAAGCAGCGGGAGGGTTCGATGAGCAGTTCTTC.

CDR3 amino acids: CASRLRGGARLGTDTQYF. The CDR3 coding sequence is TGTGCCAGCAGACTGAGAGGGGGAGCCCGCCTCGGCACAGATACGCAGTATTTT. The genes are TRBV12-3 or TRBV12-4 and TRBJ2-3; TRBD1 might be the D (6 bases). CDR3 length: 18 amino acids. The V end was cut by 6 bases, the J end by 1 base, with 23 bases between.

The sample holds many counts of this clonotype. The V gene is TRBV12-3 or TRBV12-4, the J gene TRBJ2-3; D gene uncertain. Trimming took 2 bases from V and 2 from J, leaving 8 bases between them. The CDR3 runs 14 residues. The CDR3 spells CASSLTGSTDTQYF. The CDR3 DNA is TGTGCCAGCAGTTTAACCGGCTCCACAGATACGCAGTATTTT.

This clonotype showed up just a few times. The chain's CDR3 is CASSKGGDQETQYF. The CDR3 region has the DNA TGCGCCAGCAGCAAGGGGGGGGACCAAGAGACCCAGTACTTC. V is TRBV5-1 and J is TRBJ2-5; tentatively, D is TRBD2 (7 bases). Deletions cut 4 bases from V and 0 bases from J, with 10 bases between. The CDR3 runs 14 residues. The germline gives CDR1 SGHRS, CDR2 YFSETQ.

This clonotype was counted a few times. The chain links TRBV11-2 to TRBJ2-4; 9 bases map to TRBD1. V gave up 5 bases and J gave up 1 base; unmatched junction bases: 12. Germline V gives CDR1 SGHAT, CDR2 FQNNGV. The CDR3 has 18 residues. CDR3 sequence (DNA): TGTGCCAGCAGCCCAGGGAGGGACAGGGATTGGGCCAAAAACATTCAGTACTTC. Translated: CASSPGRDRDWAKNIQYF.